The T cell receptor (beta chain) described here comes from a study of blood T cell repertoires in COVID-19. This clone was counted only a few times. The method was immunoSEQ multiplex PCR; TCRdb's version includes in-frame clones alone and lacks a portion of them. The top ten hold under 2% of the sample, which has hundreds of thousands of clones, 70% to 90% seen once. V dropped 4 bases and J dropped 1; count of bases not matched to a gene: 3. CDR1 is PRHDT, CDR2 FYEKMQ, per germline (reference sequence). This CDR3 region has 15 residues. The sequencing input was PBMCs or T cells enriched from blood (not recorded which). The receptor's source is a young woman with acute COVID-19. The chain couples TRBV13 to TRBJ2-3; 9 bases fit TRBD1. In DNA form, the CDR3 reads TGTGCCAGCAGCTCTGGGGACAGGGGCACAGATACGCAGTATTTT. Protein product: CASSSGDRGTDTQYF.